This is a list of T cell receptor beta chains from one sample in a study of Graves' ophthalmopathy and Graves' hyperthyroidism. TCRdb itself ran the multiplex PCR reads through MiXCR, one entry per CDR3 protein. The repertoire includes about 210,000 distinct CDR3 sequences, roughly 29% of them detected once, and 9.1% sits in the top ten. The specimen was peripheral blood. The receptors were gathered from a man over 45 with Graves' ophthalmopathy. CDR3s include the opening cysteine and the closing phenylalanine or tryptophan. D genes are given only for firm matches. Some rows mark clone size as missing; the rest say once, few, many or name a class of expanded clone.

clone_size	v_call	d_call	j_call	cdr3_nt	cdr3_aa
.	TRBV6-2/TRBV6-3	.	TRBJ2-5	TGTGCCAGCAGCCTAGGTTTGGAACTCGGGAAGACCCAGTACTTC	CASSLGLELGKTQYF
many	TRBV6-1	.	TRBJ1-1	TGTGCCAGCAGTGGGACGTCGAACACTGAAGCTTTCTTT	CASSGTSNTEAFF
once	TRBV24-1	TRBD1	TRBJ2-2	TGTGCCACCAGTGATCCAGAGTCCCTTACAGGGGCCACCGGGGAGCTGTTTTTT	CATSDPESLTGATGELFF
many	TRBV18	TRBD2	TRBJ2-7	TGTGCCAGCTCACCCTCGAATCGGGGGGGGCAGTACTTC	CASSPSNRGGQYF
many	TRBV2	TRBD2	TRBJ2-2	TGTGCCAGCAGCGACACCTTCCTAGCGGGCAACACCGGGGAGCTGTTTTTT	CASSDTFLAGNTGELFF
many	TRBV20-1	.	TRBJ1-2	TGCAGTGCTAGAGAGGGGCGTGCTAACTATGGCTACACCTTC	CSAREGRANYGYTF
.	TRBV6-4	.	TRBJ2-5	TGTGCCAGCAGTGAGGGGCGGATGGGGGAGACCCAGTACTTC	CASSEGRMGETQYF
many	TRBV25-1	TRBD1	TRBJ2-7	TGTGCCAGCAGTGAATCAGGGACAGGGAAATACGAGCAGTACTTC	CASSESGTGKYEQYF
.	TRBV6-1	TRBD1	TRBJ1-1	TGTGCCAGCAGTGAAGAGGGGACAGGGGGCACTGAAGCTTTCTTT	CASSEEGTGGTEAFF
many	TRBV15	TRBD1	TRBJ2-7	TGTGCCACCAGCTTACAGGGGACCGAGCAGTACTTC	CATSLQGTEQYF
many	TRBV6-1	TRBD2	TRBJ2-2	TGTGCCAGCAGAGGACTAGCGGCCAAGAACACCGGGGAGCTGTTTTTT	CASRGLAAKNTGELFF
few	TRBV20-1	.	TRBJ1-6	TGCAGTGCAGTTGATGGCAATTCACCCCTCCACTTT	CSAVDGNSPLHF
.	TRBV19	TRBD1	TRBJ1-5	TGTGCCAGTAGTTCAACCCCCGGGACAGGGCTCAATCAGCCCCAGCATTTT	CASSSTPGTGLNQPQHF
many	TRBV30	.	TRBJ2-5	TGTGCCTGGTCCCGGCAGGGGCAAGAGACCCAGTACTTC	CAWSRQGQETQYF
.	TRBV12-3/TRBV12-4	.	TRBJ1-1	TGTGCCAGCAGTTTATCGGTCACGGCGGGCTTAGACACTGAAGCTTTCTTT	CASSLSVTAGLDTEAFF
many	TRBV20-1	TRBD1	TRBJ1-1	TGCAGTGCTAGGATGGGACAGGACGACACTGAAGCTTTCTTT	CSARMGQDDTEAFF
many	TRBV10-3	.	TRBJ1-1	TGTGCCATCAGCCCCCCCTCCGGGACAGAAGCTTTCTTT	CAISPPSGTEAFF
.	TRBV11-3	.	TRBJ2-7	TGTGCCAGCAGCTTCTCCGTCCCGGCCTACGAGCAGTACTTC	CASSFSVPAYEQYF
many	TRBV10-3	.	TRBJ2-5	TGTGCCATCAGTGAGTCGTATAAGGACACCCAGTACCAAGAGACCCAGTACTTC	CAISESYKDTQYQETQYF
many	TRBV2	TRBD2	TRBJ2-7	TGTGCCAGCAGGGAGGGACTAGCGGGAGGGGACGAGCAGTACTTC	CASREGLAGGDEQYF
many	TRBV24-1	.	TRBJ2-6	TGTGCCACCAGTGAGGGTCTGGGGGCCTCTGGGGCCAACGTCCTGACTTTC	CATSEGLGASGANVLTF
many	TRBV19	.	TRBJ1-5	TGTGCCAGTAGTATATGGGGCGAAGGCAATCAGCCCCAGCATTTT	CASSIWGEGNQPQHF
.	TRBV2	.	TRBJ1-1	TGTGCCAGCAGCAAGGACATGAACACTGAAGCTTTCTTT	CASSKDMNTEAFF
many	TRBV28	TRBD2	TRBJ2-7	TGTGCCAGCAGTCTACTAGCGGGAGTTCACGAGCAGTACTTC	CASSLLAGVHEQYF
.	TRBV20-1	.	TRBJ1-6	TGCAGTGCTAGAGGTCAGGGAGTTAGTTCACCCCTCCACTTT	CSARGQGVSSPLHF
many	TRBV10-3	.	TRBJ2-2	TGTGCCATCAGTGTCCTACTGACGAACACCGGGGAGCTGTTTTTT	CAISVLLTNTGELFF
.	TRBV6-2/TRBV6-3	TRBD1	TRBJ2-7	TGTGCCGGCCAGACAGGGAAGTCTCCTAGAACCTACGAGCAGTACTTC	CAGQTGKSPRTYEQYF
many	TRBV24-1	.	TRBJ2-2	TGTGCCACCAGTGATTTGGCCGGGGAGCTGTTTTTT	CATSDLAGELFF
.	TRBV5-1	.	TRBJ1-1	TGCGCCAGCAGCCCTTACATGAACACTGAAGCTTTCTTT	CASSPYMNTEAFF
many	TRBV20-1	.	TRBJ1-2	TGCAGTGCTACGGATTTCGGAAACTATGGCTACACCTTC	CSATDFGNYGYTF
many	TRBV28	.	TRBJ2-5	TGTGCCAGCGGGGGGGCTAAACAGGGTACCCTTCTGACCCAGTACTTC	CASGGAKQGTLLTQYF
few	TRBV6-1	.	TRBJ2-5	TGTGCCAGCAACATCCCATCAGAGCTTCGGGAGACCCAGTACTTC	CASNIPSELRETQYF
many	TRBV5-6	TRBD1	TRBJ2-7	TGTGCCAGCAGCTTCATAAACCGGGACAGATTTTACGAGCAGTACTTC	CASSFINRDRFYEQYF
many	TRBV6-5	.	TRBJ1-2	TGTGCCAGCAGTTACTCGAGGGGCTATGGCTACACCTTC	CASSYSRGYGYTF
many	TRBV14	.	TRBJ1-2	TGTGCCAGCAGCCAAGACAGATACTATGGCTACACCTTC	CASSQDRYYGYTF
.	TRBV7-2	.	TRBJ1-2	TGTGCCAGCAGCTTTCGGTCTCCTAACTATGGCTACACCTTC	CASSFRSPNYGYTF
many	TRBV20-1	TRBD2	TRBJ2-5	TGCAGTGCTAGAAGGACTAGGATGGAGACCCAGTACTTC	CSARRTRMETQYF
many	TRBV6-6	TRBD2	TRBJ2-2	TGTGCCAGCAGTTCATACCCCGTAGCGGGAACCGGGGAGCTGTTTTTT	CASSSYPVAGTGELFF
many	TRBV28	TRBD1	TRBJ2-7	TGTGCCAGCAGAGACAGGGGTAGGTCCTACGAGCAGTACTTC	CASRDRGRSYEQYF
many	TRBV20-1	.	TRBJ1-2	TGCAGTGAGGGACGTAACCCCAGTGGAGGCTACACCTTC	CSEGRNPSGGYTF
many	TRBV27	.	TRBJ2-7	TGTGCCAGCAGGACCTCCCGGGAGCCTATCTGGGGCTCCTACGAGCAGTACTTC	CASRTSREPIWGSYEQYF
many	TRBV5-1	TRBD1	TRBJ2-2	TGCGCCAGCAGCTTGGCCGACAGGGGAAGGGGAAACACCGGGGAGCTGTTTTTT	CASSLADRGRGNTGELFF
many	TRBV20-1	.	TRBJ2-5	TGCAGTGCTAGAGACGCTAGCGCCACCCAAGAGACCCAGTACTTC	CSARDASATQETQYF
many	TRBV19	.	TRBJ1-5	TGTGCCAGTAGTATAGGGGGGGACGGCAATCAGCCCCAGCATTTT	CASSIGGDGNQPQHF
many	TRBV14	.	TRBJ2-5	TGTGCCAGCAGCTCAACCATCTTGTACCAAGAGACCCAGTACTTC	CASSSTILYQETQYF
many	TRBV29-1	.	TRBJ2-5	TGCAGCGTTGTGCTGTGGGAGGACAGGCAGGGAGAGACCCAGTACTTC	CSVVLWEDRQGETQYF
many	TRBV12-3/TRBV12-4	.	TRBJ2-7	TGTGCCAGCACTCTCTCCACAGGTGTCAGCGAGCAGTACTTC	CASTLSTGVSEQYF
many	TRBV30	.	TRBJ1-5	TGTGCCTGGAGCGGCCTAAGGGTAGGACCCCAGCATTTT	CAWSGLRVGPQHF
many	TRBV30	.	TRBJ1-2	TGTGCCTGGAGTGCCGGGAACTATGGCTACACCTTC	CAWSAGNYGYTF
.	TRBV6-5	TRBD1	TRBJ1-1	TGTGCCAGCAGTTACGACCGGGACAGCCGATTAGGAGCTGAAGCTTTCTTT	CASSYDRDSRLGAEAFF
.	TRBV7-8	.	TRBJ2-3	TGTGCCAGCAGCTTAAGCCCAGGTTCAGATACGCAGTATTTT	CASSLSPGSDTQYF
.	TRBV20-1	.	TRBJ1-2	TGCAGTGCTAGAGATCAATTTACCGGCAGGGAGTTTGGCTACACCTTC	CSARDQFTGREFGYTF
.	TRBV28	.	TRBJ2-6	TGTGCCAGCAGTTTCCCGACCCACTCTGGGGCCAACGTCCTGACTTTC	CASSFPTHSGANVLTF
many	TRBV6-1	.	TRBJ2-7	TGTGCCAGCCGCGAGAGAGGCGAGCAGTACTTC	CASRERGEQYF
many	TRBV2	.	TRBJ2-7	TGTGCCGAAAGGGGGGAGGGCCTCTACGAGCAGTACTTC	CAERGEGLYEQYF
few	TRBV27	.	TRBJ1-6	TGTGCCAGCACCTTAAAAGTGGGTTCACCCCTCCACTTT	CASTLKVGSPLHF